Listed below are T cell receptor beta chains from one sample, sequenced in a study of OX40 agonist ivuxolimab in advanced cancers. TCRdb keeps only in-frame clones here, not all; method: immunoSEQ multiplex PCR. Among 67,000 or so clones, approximately 90% were seen once, and the ten largest hold 2.8%. Specimen: CD4+ or CD8+ T cells sorted from blood, collected in a trial of the OX40 agonist ivuxolimab. These receptors were obtained from an adult with an advanced solid tumor such as melanoma, head and neck, liver or kidney cancer. Each CDR3 is given with its conserved first and last residue. The D gene is left open where the match is weak. Clone sizes are given selectively: once, few, many, or a class where the clone is expanded.

J | V | size | D | DNA | CDR3
TRBJ2-7 | TRBV5-4 | NA | NA | TGTGCCAGCAGCTTGGCTGGGGCGACCTACGAGCAGTACTTC | CASSLAGATYEQYF
TRBJ1-2 | TRBV4-3 | NA | NA | TGCGCCAGCAGCCAAGAAGGAGAGGGAGGTTCGGGTGGCTACACCTTC | CASSQEGEGGSGGYTF
TRBJ1-2 | TRBV4-3 | NA | NA | TGCGCCAGCAGCCAAGTTATGGGGGGCTATGGCTACACCTTC | CASSQVMGGYGYTF
TRBJ1-4 | TRBV6-1 | NA | NA | TGTGCCAGCACCCGAAGTGCGGGGGGCGATGAAAAACTGTTTTTT | CASTRSAGGDEKLFF
TRBJ1-1 | TRBV5-1 | NA | NA | TGCGCCAGCAGTTTCGGGACTGCGAGGACTGAAGCTTTCTTT | CASSFGTARTEAFF
TRBJ1-1 | TRBV10-3 | NA | NA | TGTGCCATTGGGGGGGTGGTGACCGCCGAAGCTTTCTTT | CAIGGVVTAEAFF
TRBJ1-5 | TRBV6-1 | NA | NA | TGTGCCAGCAGTGAAGCGCCCACTCAGCCCCAGCATTTT | CASSEAPTQPQHF
TRBJ2-7 | TRBV2 | once | NA | TGTGCCAGCAGTGGTCGAGATTACGAGCAGTACTTC | CASSGRDYEQYF
TRBJ2-3 | TRBV7-2 | NA | NA | TGTGCCAGCAGCTTACGCCCGGATACGCAGTATTTT | CASSLRPDTQYF
TRBJ2-5 | TRBV21-1 | NA | NA | TGTGCCAGCAGCAAAAAAGGTAGGGGAGAGACCCAGTACTTC | CASSKKGRGETQYF
TRBJ2-7 | TRBV5-5 | NA | NA | TGTGCCAGCAGCTTGGCGGCGGCAGGGAGCTCCTACGAGCAGTACTTC | CASSLAAAGSSYEQYF
TRBJ1-5 | TRBV28 | few | NA | TGTGCCAGCAGTACGCGCACCTACTATAGCAATCAGCCCCAGCATTTT | CASSTRTYYSNQPQHF
TRBJ2-5 | TRBV7-3 | NA | NA | TGTGCCAGCAGCGCACCAGGGCAAGAGACCCAGTACTTC | CASSAPGQETQYF
TRBJ1-5 | TRBV5-5 | once | NA | TGTGCCAGCAGCCCTATCATCGGAAATCAGCCCCAGCATTTT | CASSPIIGNQPQHF
TRBJ1-1 | TRBV29-1 | NA | NA | TGCAGCGGACAGACAGGCGGTATGAACACTGAAGCTTTCTTT | CSGQTGGMNTEAFF
TRBJ1-3 | TRBV27 | NA | TRBD1 | TGTGCCAGCAGGGACAGGCTAAGCTCTGGAAACACCATATATTTT | CASRDRLSSGNTIYF
TRBJ2-7 | TRBV6-5 | NA | TRBD2 | TGTGCCAGCAGGCCTAGCGGGGGGGCCGACGAGCAGTACTTC | CASRPSGGADEQYF
TRBJ1-2 | TRBV5-1 | NA | NA | TGCGCCAGCAGCTTGGGACCCCCCACAGTATCCCCATCCTATGGCTACACCTTC | CASSLGPPTVSPSYGYTF
TRBJ1-2 | TRBV19 | NA | TRBD1 | TGTGCCAGTAGTATCCAGGGGGCCGACTATGGCTACACCTTC | CASSIQGADYGYTF
TRBJ1-5 | TRBV2 | NA | TRBD1 | TGTGCCAGCAGGGAACGGACAGGCGACAATCAGCCCCAGCATTTT | CASRERTGDNQPQHF
TRBJ1-2 | TRBV5-6 | NA | NA | TGTGCCAGCAGCTCCCAAAGTTCAGTCAACACCTGGGATTATGGCTACACCTTC | CASSSQSSVNTWDYGYTF
TRBJ2-2 | TRBV10-3 | NA | TRBD1 | TGTGCCATCAGTGGTGGACAGGGATCGTTCGGGGAGCTGTTTTTT | CAISGGQGSFGELFF
TRBJ2-3 | TRBV2 | NA | TRBD2 | TGTGCCAGCAGTCAAAACCGGGGGGGTACTGATACGCAGTATTTT | CASSQNRGGTDTQYF
TRBJ2-1 | TRBV28 | once | NA | TGTGCCAGCTTCAGGGACATCTACAATGAGCAGTTCTTC | CASFRDIYNEQFF
TRBJ1-4 | TRBV6-5 | NA | NA | TGTGCCAGCAGTGCTTTAGGAGCAACTAATGAAAAACTGTTTTTT | CASSALGATNEKLFF
TRBJ2-7 | TRBV5-4 | NA | TRBD1 | TGTGCCAGCAGCTTGGATCCAGGGGGTACCTACGAGCAGTACTTC | CASSLDPGGTYEQYF
TRBJ1-5 | TRBV28 | NA | NA | TGTGCCAGCAGTTTCGAGTTCAATCAGCCCCAGCATTTT | CASSFEFNQPQHF
TRBJ2-7 | TRBV2 | NA | NA | TGTGCCAGCAGTGATTTGGTTCAGGGCAACGAGCAGTACTTC | CASSDLVQGNEQYF
TRBJ2-7 | TRBV7-2 | NA | TRBD1 | TGTGCCAGCAGCTCCTCGACAGGGGCCCAACACGAGCAGTACTTC | CASSSSTGAQHEQYF
TRBJ1-4 | TRBV7-9 | NA | NA | TGTGCCAGCAGCTCGAGGGGGACTAATGAAAAACTGTTTTTT | CASSSRGTNEKLFF
TRBJ1-5 | TRBV12-5 | NA | NA | TGTGCTAGTGGTTTGGAGGAGAATCAGCCCCAGCATTTT | CASGLEENQPQHF
TRBJ2-5 | TRBV5-4 | NA | NA | TGTGCCAGCAGCTTAGAAGGGGAGACCCAGTACTTC | CASSLEGETQYF
TRBJ1-1 | TRBV7-3 | medium-sized | NA | TGTGCCAGCAGCTTAAACAGGGACACTGAAGCTTTCTTT | CASSLNRDTEAFF
TRBJ1-2 | TRBV5-1 | NA | TRBD1 | TGCGCCAGCAGTCCAGGACAGGGTGTCTATGGCTACACCTTC | CASSPGQGVYGYTF
TRBJ2-2 | TRBV2 | NA | NA | TGTGCCAGCAGTGCCTCGAACACCGGGGAGCTGTTTTTT | CASSASNTGELFF
TRBJ1-3 | TRBV5-1 | NA | NA | TGCGCCAGCAGCCGCGATATTCAGAGCTCTGGAAACACCATATATTTT | CASSRDIQSSGNTIYF
TRBJ2-5 | TRBV7-9 | NA | NA | TGTGCCAGCAGCGAACAGGGCTCGGCGACCCAGTACTTC | CASSEQGSATQYF
TRBJ2-1 | TRBV7-3 | few | TRBD2 | TGTGCCAGCAGCTTAAACGGGGGGGCCTACAATGAGCAGTTCTTC | CASSLNGGAYNEQFF
TRBJ2-2 | TRBV28 | NA | NA | TGTGCCAGCAGTCCCCTAGATCGGGACACCGGGGAGCTGTTTTTT | CASSPLDRDTGELFF
TRBJ2-1 | TRBV7-8 | NA | NA | TGTGCCAGCAGCTTAAGAGAAAATGAGCAGTTCTTC | CASSLRENEQFF
TRBJ1-3 | TRBV6-1 | NA | TRBD1 | TGTGCCAGCAGTGTTACAGGGGTCATCTCTGGAAACACCATATATTTT | CASSVTGVISGNTIYF
TRBJ1-5 | TRBV6-6 | NA | NA | TGTGCCAGCAGTTCCGGACAGCGGAGGCATTTT | CASSSGQRRHF
TRBJ2-5 | TRBV19 | NA | NA | TGTGCCAGTAGTTGGGCAGGACAAGAGACCCAGTACTTC | CASSWAGQETQYF
TRBJ2-3 | TRBV7-2 | NA | TRBD1 | TGTGCCAGCAGCTTGGGACAGGGAACAGATACGCAGTATTTT | CASSLGQGTDTQYF
TRBJ2-2 | TRBV5-1 | once | NA | TGCGCCAGCAGCAAAGAAGGGAACACCGGGGAGCTGTTTTTT | CASSKEGNTGELFF
TRBJ1-6 | TRBV2 | NA | NA | TGTGCCAGCAGTCTAACCACAGAAAATTCACCCCTCCACTTT | CASSLTTENSPLHF
TRBJ1-5 | TRBV30 | NA | TRBD1 | TGTGCCTGGAGCGGGACAGGCCATCAGCCCCAGCATTTT | CAWSGTGHQPQHF
TRBJ1-5 | TRBV7-9 | NA | NA | TGTGCCAGCAGCCGGGGGCCTAATCAGCCCCAGCATTTT | CASSRGPNQPQHF
TRBJ1-1 | TRBV4-3 | NA | TRBD1 | TGCGCCAGCAGCCGTCGACAGGGCTTGAACACTGAAGCTTTCTTT | CASSRRQGLNTEAFF
TRBJ2-7 | TRBV2 | NA | NA | TGTGCCAGCAGCGAAAACGGCTCCTACGAGCAGTACTTC | CASSENGSYEQYF
TRBJ1-5 | TRBV9 | NA | NA | TGTGCCAGCAGCCGCGAACCCCTAAGAGAGCCCCAGCATTTT | CASSREPLREPQHF
TRBJ2-3 | TRBV2 | NA | NA | TGTGCCAGCAGCACCCTCCGAGATACGCAGTATTTT | CASSTLRDTQYF
TRBJ2-7 | TRBV11-2 | NA | NA | TGTGCCAGCAGTCCCGTTTTTGGGACCGTGGGAACCGAGCAGTACTTC | CASSPVFGTVGTEQYF
TRBJ1-6 | TRBV2 | NA | TRBD1 | TGTGCCAGCAGCGAGACAGGGGAGAATTCACCCCTCCACTTT | CASSETGENSPLHF